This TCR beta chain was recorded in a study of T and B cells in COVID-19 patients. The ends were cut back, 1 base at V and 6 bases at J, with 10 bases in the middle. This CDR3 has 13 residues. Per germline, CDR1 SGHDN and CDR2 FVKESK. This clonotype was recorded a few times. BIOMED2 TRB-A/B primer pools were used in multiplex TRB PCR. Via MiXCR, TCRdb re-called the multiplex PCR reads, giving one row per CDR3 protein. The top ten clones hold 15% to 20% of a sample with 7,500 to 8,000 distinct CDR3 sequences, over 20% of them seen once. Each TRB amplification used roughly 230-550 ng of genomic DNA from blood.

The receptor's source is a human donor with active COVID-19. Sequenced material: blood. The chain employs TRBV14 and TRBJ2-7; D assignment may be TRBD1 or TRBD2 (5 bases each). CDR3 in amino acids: CASSQGPGAEQYF. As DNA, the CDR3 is TGTGCCAGCAGCCAAGGGCCCGGGGCCGAGCAGTACTTC.